Below, 30 T cell receptor beta chains from the same sample are listed, as sequenced in a study of shared clonotypes between healthy human individuals. The table came from immunoSEQ multiplex PCR; TCRdb's copy has only in-frame clones and leaves some out. Seen here are approximately 720,000 clones, about 90% observed once, and the top ten hold 24%. The naive CD8 subset, CD45RO-negative cells positively selected for CCR7, excluded terminally differentiated effector memory CD45RA+ cells. The sample taken for sequencing was naive CD8+ T cells sorted from blood. These receptors were collected from a man younger than 40 in good health.

This chain connects TRBV28 to TRBJ2-7; the D call may be TRBD1 or TRBD2 (7 bases each). CDR1 and CDR2 from the germline V gene are MDHEN and SYDVKM. This CDR3 contains 16 residues. V lost 5 bases and J lost 0, with 17 bases in between. In nucleotides, the CDR3 is TGTGCCAGCAGTCCCAGGGGGGGGCGCTTCTCCTACGAGCAGTACTTC. This gives the protein CASSPRGGRFSYEQYF.

This clone has only one observation. Here the CDR3 reads CASSLAESTYEQYF. The DNA for the CDR3 is TGTGCCAGCAGCTTAGCCGAGAGCACCTACGAGCAGTACTTC. This chain uses TRBV7-6 with TRBJ2-7; no clear D gene. V was clipped by 0 bases and J by 2 bases, with 8 bases between them. This CDR3 has 14 amino acids. CDR1 SGHVS and CDR2 FNYEAQ come from the germline V gene.

The sample holds one count of this clone. This sequence joins TRBV5-1 and TRBJ2-5, with D possibly matching TRBD1 (5 bases). The CDR3 consists of 15 residues. Trimming shortened V by 0 bases and J by 5 bases, and 14 bases separated the two germline ends. Germline CDR1 reads SGHRS; CDR2 reads YFSETQ. The CDR3 coding sequence is TGCGCCAGCAGCTTGGCCGTGGCAGGGATCGAGACCCAGTACTTC. Its protein product is CASSLAVAGIETQYF.

The chain recombines TRBV18 with TRBJ2-1; the D call may be TRBD1 or TRBD2 (5 bases each). V was clipped by 0 bases and J by 5 bases, with 14 bases between them. CDR3 length equals 16 residues. Germline V gives CDR1 KGHSH, CDR2 LQKENI. CDR3 sequence: CASSPPGDALNNEQFF. The CDR3 region has the DNA TGTGCCAGCTCACCACCAGGGGACGCACTGAACAATGAGCAGTTCTTC.

This chain connects TRBV27 to TRBJ2-1, with 8 bases fitting TRBD1. This CDR3 has 14 residues. V was pared by 2 bases and J by 7 bases, with 4 bases of the junction left unmatched. Germline values: CDR1 MNHEY, CDR2 SMNVEV (reference sequence). The chain's CDR3 is CASSLPTGGNEQFF. The CDR3 nucleotides are TGTGCCAGCAGTTTACCAACAGGGGGTAATGAGCAGTTCTTC.

In its sample, this clone was seen many times. V and J are TRBV4-1 and TRBJ2-5; maybe TRBD1 (5 bases). Germline lookup yields CDR1 MGHRA and CDR2 YSYEKL. The CDR3 length is 15 residues. The V end lost 4 bases, the J end lost 0 bases, and 12 bases lay between the germline ends. CDR3: CASSPLGRDQETQYF. In DNA, the CDR3 is TGCGCCAGCAGCCCCCTGGGCAGGGACCAAGAGACCCAGTACTTC.

V usage is TRBV5-8 and J usage is TRBJ2-2; 7 positions match TRBD1. The V segment lost 5 bases and the J segment 1 base; nucleotides outside the gene matches: 2. CDR3 length: 14 residues. Germline V gene data show CDR1 as SGHTS and CDR2 as YDEGEE. The CDR3 bases are TGTGCCAGCAGTCGACAGGGGAACACCGGGGAGCTGTTTTTT. This codes for CASSRQGNTGELFF.

The rearrangement uses TRBV6-5 and TRBJ1-3, with D unresolved. Germline V gene sequence: CDR1 MNHEY, CDR2 SVGAGI. The ends were cut back, 8 bases at V and 2 bases at J, with 10 bases in the middle. The CDR3 sequence is 13 residues long. Written as DNA, the CDR3 is TGTGCCAGCTGCGCGAACGCTGGAAACACCATATATTTT. As protein: CASCANAGNTIYF.

This rearrangement joins TRBV7-7 to TRBJ2-7; 9 bases are a match to TRBD1. Trimming cost V 5 bases and J 5 bases; bases outside gene matches: 7. CDR3 length: 14 residues. The germline gives CDR1 SSHAT, CDR2 FNYEAQ (reference sequence). CDR3 coding DNA: TGTGCCAGCAGCGCCGGGACAGGGTCCGACGAGCAGTACTTC. This gives the protein CASSAGTGSDEQYF.

The rearrangement uses TRBV5-1 and TRBJ1-1, with D hard to call. Germline-derived CDR1 and CDR2 are SGHRS and YFSETQ. The V and J ends lost 5 bases and 10 bases respectively, with 18 bases between them. This CDR3 comprises 13 residues. The CDR3, as DNA: TGCGCCAGCAGAAGGAGTTGGGATCGGGGAGCTTTCTTT. Translation gives CASRRSWDRGAFF. The complete variable domain, with remaining parts taken from reference TRBV5-1 and TRBJ1-1, reads KAGVTQTPRYLIKTRGQQVTLSCSPISGHRSVSWYQQTPGQGLQFLFEYFSETQRNKGNFPGRFSGRQFSNSRSEMNVSTLELGDSALYLCASRRSWDRGAFFGQGTRLTVV.

This chain joins TRBV5-6 and TRBJ1-1, with D unclear. V was cut by 0 bases and J by 6 bases, with 12 bases left in between. This CDR3 contains 14 residues. Germline lookup yields CDR1 SGHDT and CDR2 YYEEEE. The CDR3 sequence: CASSLANSSPEAFF. The CDR3 bases are TGTGCCAGCAGCTTGGCAAATTCGAGCCCTGAAGCTTTCTTT.

V gene TRBV5-4 combines with J gene TRBJ2-2, with 7 bases matching TRBD2. The germline V gene encodes CDR1 SGHNT and CDR2 YYREEE (reference sequence). V lost 2 bases, J lost 7 bases, and 8 bases stayed unmatched. The length of the CDR3 is 15 residues. This CDR3 is CASSFEAGVIGELFF. The CDR3 region has the DNA TGTGCCAGCAGCTTTGAGGCGGGAGTAATCGGGGAGCTGTTTTTT.

This clone was detected many times. V usage is TRBV28 and J usage is TRBJ1-5; a possible D gene is TRBD1 (5 bases). Trimming removed 8 bases at V and 1 base at J, with 15 bases between. Germline V lookup: CDR1 MDHEN, CDR2 SYDVKM. The CDR3 sequence is 15 residues long. CDR3 protein: CASDGAVGSNQPQHF. In DNA form, the CDR3 reads TGTGCCAGCGACGGGGCGGTTGGCAGCAATCAGCCCCAGCATTTT.

The rearrangement links TRBV28 to TRBJ1-3, with D possibly matching TRBD1 (6 bases). Between the trimmed V and J ends, which lost 3 bases and 6 bases, there was a span of 30 bases. The CDR3 sequence is 20 residues long. Germline CDR1 and CDR2: MDHEN and SYDVKM. CDR3 DNA sequence: TGTGCCAGCAGTTTCGACTTAGGAGTTGGCGTCACAGGGCAGATAAACACCATATATTTT. This sequence encodes CASSFDLGVGVTGQINTIYF.

The chain couples TRBV7-9 to TRBJ2-7, with D possibly TRBD1 on 5 matching bases. Looked up from germline, CDR1 is SEHNR and CDR2 is FQNEAQ (reference sequence). The CDR3 has 14 amino acids. Trimming left V 5 bases short and J 5 bases short, with 16 bases between. CDR3 sequence reads: CASSRQGTKDEQYF. The CDR3 DNA sequence: TGTGCCAGCAGCCGGCAGGGAACGAAGGACGAGCAGTACTTC.

The chain is built from TRBV9 and TRBJ2-7, with 11 bases lining up with TRBD2. Trimming removed 3 bases from V and 4 bases from J; junction bases left unmatched: 6. CDR3 length: 15 amino acids. Per germline, CDR1 SGDLS and CDR2 YYNGEE. This CDR3 is CASSAPTSGVYEQYF. The CDR3, as DNA: TGTGCCAGCAGCGCTCCGACTAGCGGGGTTTACGAGCAGTACTTC.

The chain combines TRBV11-2 with TRBJ2-7, with D tentatively TRBD1 (6 bases). Germline assignment: CDR1 SGHAT and CDR2 FQNNGV. Trimming pared 4 bases from V and 9 bases from J, leaving 13 bases between. The CDR3 sequence is 12 residues long. The CDR3 spells CASSSTGLRQYF. The CDR3 nucleotides are TGTGCCAGCAGCTCTACAGGGTTGCGGCAGTACTTC.

The V call is TRBV7-9, the J call TRBJ2-3, with a tentative D call TRBD1 (6 bases). V was trimmed by 5 bases and J by 0 bases, leaving 12 bases between them. Germline values: CDR1 SEHNR, CDR2 FQNEAQ (reference sequence). The CDR3 length is 15 residues. The CDR3 nucleotides read TGTGCCAGCAGCCCCCGGGACATTAGCACAGATACGCAGTATTTT. Translated: CASSPRDISTDTQYF. Full variable domain (remainder filled in from reference TRBV7-9 and TRBJ2-3): DTGVSQNPRHKITKRGQNVTFRCDPISEHNRLYWYRQTLGQGPEFLTYFQNEAQLEKSRLLSDRFSAERPKGSFSTLEIQRTEQGDSAMYLCASSPRDISTDTQYFGPGTRLTVL.

The J gene is TRBJ2-1, the V gene TRBV19; TRBD2 agrees at 8 bases. J gave up 6 bases and V 5 bases, and 15 bases lay outside the gene matches. Germline V CDR1 and CDR2: LNHDA, SQIVND (reference sequence). This CDR3 has 17 residues. As DNA, the CDR3 is TGTGCCAGTAGTCAAAGGACGGAGGTAGCGGGAAGCAATGAGCAGTTCTTC. Translation gives CASSQRTEVAGSNEQFF.

A note on this clone: Other nucleotide sequences from this sample produce the same CDR3. This chain joins TRBV29-1 and TRBJ1-3; a possible D gene is TRBD1 (5 bases). Looked up from germline, CDR1 is SQVTM and CDR2 is ANQGSEA. Trimming shortened V by 3 bases and J by 3 bases, and 6 bases separated the two germline ends. CDR3 size: 12 residues. The CDR3 region has the DNA TGCAGCGTTGAGGGACGTGGAAACACCATATATTTT. Amino acid sequence: CSVEGRGNTIYF.

This chain joins TRBV15 and TRBJ2-7; no definite D call. The germline gives CDR1 LNHNV, CDR2 YYDKDF (reference sequence). The CDR3 sequence is 16 residues long. Trimming cost V 0 bases and J 0 bases, with 12 bases left between them. The CDR3 bases are TGTGCCACCAGCAGAGATCCGGCAGATAGCTCCTACGAGCAGTACTTC. Translation: CATSRDPADSSYEQYF.

On this clone: The sample has other DNA sequences that encode this CDR3 too. This rearrangement joins TRBV18 to TRBJ1-1, with D unresolved. This CDR3 spans 12 amino acids. Trimming stripped 3 bases from V and 0 bases from J, with 2 bases between. Germline assignment: CDR1 KGHSH and CDR2 LQKENI. CDR3 sequence: CASSPLNTEAFF. The CDR3 nucleotides read TGTGCCAGCTCACCGTTGAACACTGAAGCTTTCTTT. Supplemented by reference TRBV18 and TRBJ1-1, the full variable domain reads NAGVMQNPRHLVRRRGQEARLRCSPMKGHSHVYWYRQLPEEGLKFMVYLQKENIIDESGMPKERFSAEFPKEGPSILRIQQVVRGDSAAYFCASSPLNTEAFFGQGTRLTVV.

V and J are TRBV6-5 and TRBJ1-1, with D tentatively TRBD1 (6 bases). CDR1 is MNHEY, CDR2 SVGAGI, per germline. Trimming stripped 2 bases from V and 1 base from J, with 11 bases between. CDR3 length equals 15 residues. The CDR3 DNA follows: TGTGCCAGCAGTTACACTCCGACAGGGAACACTGAAGCTTTCTTT. It is translated as CASSYTPTGNTEAFF.

This chain connects TRBV19 to TRBJ1-5, with D perhaps TRBD1 (6 bases). This CDR3 has 14 amino acids. From germline, CDR1 is LNHDA and CDR2 SQIVND (reference sequence). V lost 6 bases and J lost 1, with 10 bases in between. Here the CDR3 reads CASRPGQSNQPQHF. The CDR3 nucleotides are TGTGCCAGTAGACCAGGACAGAGCAATCAGCCCCAGCATTTT.

This clone was counted once. This sequence joins TRBV14 and TRBJ2-1; 9 bases line up with TRBD1. The CDR3 consists of 15 residues. V gave up 6 bases and J gave up 3 bases; unmatched junction bases: 6. The V gene's germline CDR1 is SGHDN and CDR2 FVKESK. DNA of the CDR3: TGTGCCAGCAGACCAGGGACAGGGCTCTACAATGAGCAGTTCTTC. It is translated as CASRPGTGLYNEQFF.

The V gene is TRBV18, the J gene TRBJ2-5; D remains ambiguous. The CDR3 consists of 16 residues. Between the trimmed V and J ends, which lost 0 bases and 2 bases, there was a span of 13 bases. CDR1 and CDR2 (germline): KGHSH, LQKENI. CDR3 DNA sequence: TGTGCCAGCTCACCACCGGAAAGCTACGCACAAGAGACCCAGTACTTC. Its protein product is CASSPPESYAQETQYF.

The chain is built from TRBV2 and TRBJ2-7; D gene ambiguous. Germline V gene sequence: CDR1 SNHLY, CDR2 FYNNEI. With 7 bases removed from V and 4 bases from J, the gap between germline ends came to 8 bases. This CDR3 contains 11 residues. CDR3 amino acids: CASMIVYEQYF. CDR3 DNA sequence: TGTGCCAGCATGATAGTATACGAGCAGTACTTC.

This clone was recorded once. The chain combines TRBV4-3 with TRBJ2-5; D unclear. The CDR3 runs 15 residues. The ends were cut back, 0 bases at V and 4 bases at J, with 12 bases in the middle. The germline V gene encodes CDR1 LGHNA and CDR2 YSLEER. The CDR3 DNA follows: TGCGCCAGCAGCCAAGATGACGGGTACCCAGAGACCCAGTACTTC. Translation: CASSQDDGYPETQYF.

The chain couples TRBV25-1 to TRBJ2-3; TRBD1 agrees at 9 bases. Germline V gene data show CDR1 as MGHDK and CDR2 as SYGVNS. The CDR3 extends over 18 amino acids. The V gene end was trimmed by 3 bases and the J gene end by 1 base; junction bases not matched to a gene: 11. The DNA of the CDR3 is TGTGCCAGCAGTGACGCCGTAGGACAGGGGATACGCACAGATACGCAGTATTTT. This sequence encodes CASSDAVGQGIRTDTQYF.

V usage is TRBV7-2 and J usage is TRBJ2-7; D ambiguous. CDR3 size: 16 residues. The germline gives CDR1 SGHTA, CDR2 FQGNSA. The ends were cut back, 0 bases at V and 1 base at J, with 13 bases in the middle. CDR3 amino acids: CASSLAEASWSYEQYF. The CDR3 DNA is TGTGCCAGCAGCTTAGCCGAAGCTTCATGGTCCTACGAGCAGTACTTC.